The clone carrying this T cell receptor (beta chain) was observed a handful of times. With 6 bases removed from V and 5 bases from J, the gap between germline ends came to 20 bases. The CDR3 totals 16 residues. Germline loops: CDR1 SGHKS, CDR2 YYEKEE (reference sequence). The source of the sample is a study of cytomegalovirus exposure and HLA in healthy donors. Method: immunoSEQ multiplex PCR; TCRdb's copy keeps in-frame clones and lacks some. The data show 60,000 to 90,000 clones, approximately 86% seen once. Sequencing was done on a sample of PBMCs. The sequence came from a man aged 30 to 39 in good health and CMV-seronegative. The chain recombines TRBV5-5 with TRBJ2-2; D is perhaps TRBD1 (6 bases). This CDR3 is CASNSIWTVRTGELFF. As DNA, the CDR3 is TGTGCCAGCAACTCGATATGGACAGTTCGGACCGGGGAGCTGTTTTTT.